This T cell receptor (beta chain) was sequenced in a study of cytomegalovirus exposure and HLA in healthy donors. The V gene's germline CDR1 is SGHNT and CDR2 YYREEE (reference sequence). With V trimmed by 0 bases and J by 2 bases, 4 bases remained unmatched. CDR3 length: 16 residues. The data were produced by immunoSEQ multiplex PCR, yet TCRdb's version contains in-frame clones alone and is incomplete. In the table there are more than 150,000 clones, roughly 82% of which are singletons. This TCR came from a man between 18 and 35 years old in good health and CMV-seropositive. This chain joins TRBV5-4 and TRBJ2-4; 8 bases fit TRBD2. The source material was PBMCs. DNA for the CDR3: TGTGCCAGCAGCTTGGCGGGACTAGGGACCAAAAACATTCAGTACTTC. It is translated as CASSLAGLGTKNIQYF.